Listed below are T cell receptor beta chains from one sample, sequenced in a study of regulatory T cells in long-lasting Graves disease. TCRdb re-called the multiplex PCR reads with MiXCR, one entry per CDR3 protein. The table records over 500,000 distinct CDR3 sequences, approximately 16% of them present only once. The same data also went into a second study, on T cells in Graves' hyperthyroidism and ophthalmopathy.

The sample was peripheral blood mononuclear cells (PBMCs), taken at new diagnosis, from a patient treated with antithyroid drugs. The receptors shown here come from a man between 18 and 35 years old with Graves disease. CDR3s include the opening cysteine and the closing phenylalanine or tryptophan. The D gene is left open where the match is weak. Only some rows state a clone size, as once, few, many or a class for expanded clones.

CDR3nt,CDR3aa,d_gene,abundance,j_gene,v_gene
TGTGCCAGCAGTTCTGGACAGGGCCGTAGCAATCAGCCCCAGCATTTT,CASSSGQGRSNQPQHF,TRBD1,many,TRBJ1-5,TRBV27
TGTGCCAGCCGGCGCGGGTCTGGCTTTCGGGATGAGCAGTTCTTC,CASRRGSGFRDEQFF,.,few,TRBJ2-1,TRBV12-3/TRBV12-4
TGTGCCAGCAGTTTTAGGGCGGGCCCCCAGCATTTT,CASSFRAGPQHF,.,.,TRBJ1-5,TRBV27
TGTGCCAGCAGCCAATTACCGACTAGCGGGCTAGCCAAAAACATTCAGTACTTC,CASSQLPTSGLAKNIQYF,TRBD2,few,TRBJ2-4,TRBV3-1
TGCAGTGCTGCCAGGACAGCGAACACCTACGAGCAGTACTTC,CSAARTANTYEQYF,.,few,TRBJ2-7,TRBV20-1
TGTGCCAGCAGCGAAACCGGGACTAGCTACAATGAGCAGTTCTTC,CASSETGTSYNEQFF,TRBD2,many,TRBJ2-1,TRBV11-3
TGCAGTGCTGTGGACAAAAGCAATCAGCCCCAGCATTTT,CSAVDKSNQPQHF,.,many,TRBJ1-5,TRBV20-1
TGTGCCAGCAGCCGACAGGGGGCCCCTGGGGCCAACGTCCTGACTTTC,CASSRQGAPGANVLTF,TRBD1,many,TRBJ2-6,TRBV2
TGCGCCAGCAGACCTCCTACAGGGGAGGGAAACACCATATATTTT,CASRPPTGEGNTIYF,TRBD1,few,TRBJ1-3,TRBV4-1
TGCAGCGTTGGTCCCCTCCCGGGCTACGAGCAGTACTTC,CSVGPLPGYEQYF,.,.,TRBJ2-7,TRBV29-1
TGTGCCAGCAGTTACGACGCGGGAGAAGAGACCCAGTACTTC,CASSYDAGEETQYF,TRBD2,few,TRBJ2-5,TRBV6-5
TGTGCCACCAGCGGAGACAGGTACAACACTGAAGCTTTCTTT,CATSGDRYNTEAFF,.,few,TRBJ1-1,TRBV15
TGTGCCAGCAGTGATCCGAGGGGCGTGAGGACTGAAGCTTTCTTT,CASSDPRGVRTEAFF,.,many,TRBJ1-1,TRBV2
TGTGCCATCAGTGAGTCTAGCTATTCCTACGAGCAGTACTTC,CAISESSYSYEQYF,.,few,TRBJ2-7,TRBV10-3
TGTGCCAGCAGCCAAGAGGAGAACTCCTACGAGCAGTACTTC,CASSQEENSYEQYF,.,few,TRBJ2-7,TRBV4-2
TGTGCCAGCAGCCTGGAGGCCTACTCAGCGACCACCTACGAGCAGTACTTC,CASSLEAYSATTYEQYF,.,.,TRBJ2-7,TRBV5-4
TGTGCCAGCAGCCAAGCCCTCAGGGAACAGTACTTC,CASSQALREQYF,.,.,TRBJ2-7,TRBV3-1
TGTGCCAGCAGCGACCCTGGAGGAGAGCAGTACTTC,CASSDPGGEQYF,.,few,TRBJ2-7,TRBV3-1
TGCAGTGCTAGAGATCAAGGGGGCCTCCTTCTCACAGATACGCAGTATTTT,CSARDQGGLLLTDTQYF,TRBD1,few,TRBJ2-3,TRBV20-1
TGTGCCAGCAGTCAACCCGAAGGACTAGCCGGACTTTTATACGAGCAGTACTTC,CASSQPEGLAGLLYEQYF,TRBD2,many,TRBJ2-7,TRBV2
TGTGCCAGCGGTGTGGGGAGGGAGCCCCAGCATTTT,CASGVGREPQHF,.,many,TRBJ1-5,TRBV27
TGTGCCAGCAGTCTTGACAGTTCGTCGAACACTGAAGCTTTCTTT,CASSLDSSSNTEAFF,.,many,TRBJ1-1,TRBV2
TGTGCCAGCAAGGGATCATCTAACCTCGTGGCCCAGTACTTC,CASKGSSNLVAQYF,.,many,TRBJ2-5,TRBV6-2/TRBV6-3
TGCGCCAGCAGTACTCCGGCCGGAAGGGGAGATACGCAGTATTTT,CASSTPAGRGDTQYF,.,once,TRBJ2-3,TRBV4-1
TGTGCCAGCAGTCCTACGGGACTAGCGGGAATAGCCAAAAACATTCAGTACTTC,CASSPTGLAGIAKNIQYF,TRBD2,many,TRBJ2-4,TRBV28
TGTGCCAGCCGCTCCAGGGAAAGCTCCTACGAGCAGTACTTC,CASRSRESSYEQYF,.,many,TRBJ2-7,TRBV6-1
TGTGCCAGCAGCGAACTAGCGGGAGGAGTTGACGAGCAGTACTTC,CASSELAGGVDEQYF,TRBD2,.,TRBJ2-7,TRBV9
TGTGCCAGCAGCTTAAACCAACTAGGAGACAATGAGCAGTTCTTC,CASSLNQLGDNEQFF,.,many,TRBJ2-1,TRBV7-9
TGTGCCAGCAGTTTCGGGGACGGGGGTACAGGCTACACCTTC,CASSFGDGGTGYTF,.,many,TRBJ1-2,TRBV27
TGTGCCAGCAGTAGTCTCGGGACTAGCGGGAGGAAAGATACGCAGTATTTT,CASSSLGTSGRKDTQYF,TRBD2,many,TRBJ2-3,TRBV6-1
TGCGCCAGCAGCCAAGAAAAAAATCAGCCCCAGCATTTT,CASSQEKNQPQHF,.,.,TRBJ1-5,TRBV4-1
TGTGCCAGCAGTATTACAGGGTTGGGCGAGCAGTACTTC,CASSITGLGEQYF,.,many,TRBJ2-7,TRBV28
TGTGCCAGCAGCCAATCCGGGACTAGCGTCACAGATACGCAGTATTTT,CASSQSGTSVTDTQYF,TRBD2,many,TRBJ2-3,TRBV3-1
TGTGCCAGCTCACCGAGGCAGGGGGGGGGATTGAACACTGAAGCTTTCTTT,CASSPRQGGGLNTEAFF,TRBD1,.,TRBJ1-1,TRBV18
TGTGCCAGCAGCTCCAATACCGGGGCCGCCTACGAGCAGTACTTC,CASSSNTGAAYEQYF,.,few,TRBJ2-7,TRBV11-2
TGTGGCAGCAGCTCCCCTCGACTCACCTACGAGCAGTACTTC,CGSSSPRLTYEQYF,.,.,TRBJ2-7,TRBV6-1
TGTGCCAGCAGCCAAGGGGTCCAGGCCGGCGAGCAGTACTTC,CASSQGVQAGEQYF,.,few,TRBJ2-7,TRBV3-1